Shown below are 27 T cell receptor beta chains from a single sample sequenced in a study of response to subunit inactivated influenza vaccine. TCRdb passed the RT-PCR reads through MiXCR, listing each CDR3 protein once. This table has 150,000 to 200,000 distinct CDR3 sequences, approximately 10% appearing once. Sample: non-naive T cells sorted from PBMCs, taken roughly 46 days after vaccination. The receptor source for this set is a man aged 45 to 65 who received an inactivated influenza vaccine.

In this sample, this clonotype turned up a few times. The CDR3 protein is CASSLLGGFDGSNTDTQYF. DNA of the CDR3: TGTGCCAGCAGTTTACTGGGGGGGTTTGATGGGTCTAACACAGATACGCAGTATTTT. The rearrangement joins TRBV27 to TRBJ2-3, with 7 bases aligning to TRBD2. The trim removed 2 bases at V and 2 bases at J, leaving 16 bases unmatched. This CDR3 contains 19 residues. Germline CDR1 and CDR2: MNHEY and SMNVEV (reference sequence).

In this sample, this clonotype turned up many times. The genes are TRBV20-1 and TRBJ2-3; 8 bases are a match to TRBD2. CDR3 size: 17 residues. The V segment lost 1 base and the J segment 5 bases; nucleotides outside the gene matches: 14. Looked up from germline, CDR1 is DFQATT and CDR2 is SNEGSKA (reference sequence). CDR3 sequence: CSARVPILAGGLDTQYF. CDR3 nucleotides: TGCAGTGCTAGAGTCCCCATTTTGGCGGGAGGTCTAGATACGCAGTATTTT.

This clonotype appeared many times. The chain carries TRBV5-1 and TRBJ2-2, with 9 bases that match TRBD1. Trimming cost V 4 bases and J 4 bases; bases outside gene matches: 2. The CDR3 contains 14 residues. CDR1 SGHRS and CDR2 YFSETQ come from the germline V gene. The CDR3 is CASSMTGGTGELFF. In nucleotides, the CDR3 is TGCGCCAGCAGCATGACAGGGGGCACCGGGGAGCTGTTTTTT. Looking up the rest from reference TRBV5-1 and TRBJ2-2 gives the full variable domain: KAGVTQTPRYLIKTRGQQVTLSCSPISGHRSVSWYQQTPGQGLQFLFEYFSETQRNKGNFPGRFSGRQFSNSRSEMNVSTLELGDSALYLCASSMTGGTGELFFGEGSRLTVL.

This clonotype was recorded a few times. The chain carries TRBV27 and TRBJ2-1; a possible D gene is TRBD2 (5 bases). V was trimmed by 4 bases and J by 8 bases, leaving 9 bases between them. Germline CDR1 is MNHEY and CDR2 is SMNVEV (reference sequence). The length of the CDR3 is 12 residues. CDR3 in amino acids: CASSSVGDEQFF. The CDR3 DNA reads TGTGCCAGCAGTTCGGTCGGGGATGAGCAGTTCTTC.

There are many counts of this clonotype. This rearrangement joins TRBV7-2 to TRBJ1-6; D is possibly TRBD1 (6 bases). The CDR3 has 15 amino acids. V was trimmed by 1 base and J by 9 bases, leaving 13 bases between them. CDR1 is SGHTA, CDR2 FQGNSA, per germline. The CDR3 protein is CASSLGQVVGSPLHF. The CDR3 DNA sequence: TGTGCCAGCAGCTTAGGACAGGTGGTAGGTTCACCCCTCCACTTT.

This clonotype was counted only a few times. CDR3 nucleotides: TGTGCCATCAGTGACGGGGAAACCGGGGAGCTGTTTTTT. Its protein is CAISDGETGELFF. The rearrangement links TRBV10-3 to TRBJ2-2; D is perhaps TRBD2 (5 bases). Germline-derived CDR1 and CDR2 are ENHRY and SYGVKD. Trimming took off 3 bases at V and 5 bases at J, with 7 bases between the two ends. This CDR3 is 13 amino acids long.

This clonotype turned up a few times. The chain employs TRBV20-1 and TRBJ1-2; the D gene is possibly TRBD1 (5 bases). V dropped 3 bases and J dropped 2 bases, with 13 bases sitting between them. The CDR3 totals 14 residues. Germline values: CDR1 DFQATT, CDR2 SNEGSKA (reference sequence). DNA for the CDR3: TGCAGTGCTAGGAGAGGGACCGCGAACTATGGCTACACCTTC. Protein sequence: CSARRGTANYGYTF.

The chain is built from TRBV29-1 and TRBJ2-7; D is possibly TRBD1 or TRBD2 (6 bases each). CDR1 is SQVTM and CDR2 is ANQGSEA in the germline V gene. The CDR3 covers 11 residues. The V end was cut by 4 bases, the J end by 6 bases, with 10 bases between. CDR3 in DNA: TGCAGCGTTGGGACAGCGGGCGAGCAGTACTTC. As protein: CSVGTAGEQYF.

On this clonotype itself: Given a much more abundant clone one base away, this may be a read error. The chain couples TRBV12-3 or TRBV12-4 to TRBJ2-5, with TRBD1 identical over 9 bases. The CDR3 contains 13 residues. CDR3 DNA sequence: TGTGCCAGCAGTGAACAGGGGGCAAAGACCCAGGACTTC. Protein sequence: CASSEQGAKTQDF.

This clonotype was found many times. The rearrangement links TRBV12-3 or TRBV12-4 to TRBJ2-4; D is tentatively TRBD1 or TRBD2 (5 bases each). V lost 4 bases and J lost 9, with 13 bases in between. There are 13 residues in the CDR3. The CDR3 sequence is CASSWDVSSIQYF. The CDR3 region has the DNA TGTGCCAGCAGTTGGGACGTTAGCAGCATTCAGTACTTC.

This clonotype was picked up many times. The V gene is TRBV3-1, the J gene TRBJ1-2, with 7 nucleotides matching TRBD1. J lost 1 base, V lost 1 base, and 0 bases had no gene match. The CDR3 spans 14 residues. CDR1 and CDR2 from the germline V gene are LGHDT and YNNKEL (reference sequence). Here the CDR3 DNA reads TGTGCCAGCAGCCAAGGACAGGGTAACTATGGCTACACCTTC. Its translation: CASSQGQGNYGYTF.

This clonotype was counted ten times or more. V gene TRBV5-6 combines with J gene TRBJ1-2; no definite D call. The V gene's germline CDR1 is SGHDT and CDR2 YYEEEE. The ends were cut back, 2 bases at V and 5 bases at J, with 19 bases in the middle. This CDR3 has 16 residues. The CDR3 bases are TGTGCCAGCAGCTTCGGAGGTTTCTCGCAGTGGTATGGCTACACCTTC. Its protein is CASSFGGFSQWYGYTF.

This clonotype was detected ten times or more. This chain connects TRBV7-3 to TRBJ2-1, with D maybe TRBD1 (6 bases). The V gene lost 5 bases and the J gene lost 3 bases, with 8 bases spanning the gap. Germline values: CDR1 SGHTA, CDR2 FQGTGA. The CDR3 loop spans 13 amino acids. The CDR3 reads CASSPQGYNEQFF. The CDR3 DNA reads TGTGCCAGCAGCCCACAGGGCTACAATGAGCAGTTCTTC.

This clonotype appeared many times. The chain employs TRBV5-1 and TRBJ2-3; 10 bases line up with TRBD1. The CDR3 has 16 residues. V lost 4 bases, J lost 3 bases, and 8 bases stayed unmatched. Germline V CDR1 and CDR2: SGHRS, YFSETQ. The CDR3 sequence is CASSHGQGGRTDTQYF. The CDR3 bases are TGCGCCAGCAGCCACGGACAGGGGGGACGGACAGATACGCAGTATTTT. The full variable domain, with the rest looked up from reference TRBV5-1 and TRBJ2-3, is KAGVTQTPRYLIKTRGQQVTLSCSPISGHRSVSWYQQTPGQGLQFLFEYFSETQRNKGNFPGRFSGRQFSNSRSEMNVSTLELGDSALYLCASSHGQGGRTDTQYFGPGTRLTVL.

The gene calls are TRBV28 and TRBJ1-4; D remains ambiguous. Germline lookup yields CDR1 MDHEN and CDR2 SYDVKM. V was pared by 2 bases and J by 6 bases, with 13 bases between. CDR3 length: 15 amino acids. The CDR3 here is CASSLERGRDEKLFF. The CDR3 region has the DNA TGTGCCAGCAGTTTAGAACGGGGTCGGGATGAAAAACTGTTTTTT.

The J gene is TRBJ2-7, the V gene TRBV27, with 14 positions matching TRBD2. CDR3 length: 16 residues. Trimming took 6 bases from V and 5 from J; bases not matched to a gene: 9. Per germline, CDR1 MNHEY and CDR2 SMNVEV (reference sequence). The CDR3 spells CASRRPGLAGVNEQYF. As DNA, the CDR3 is TGTGCCAGCAGGCGCCCGGGACTAGCGGGGGTGAACGAGCAGTACTTC.

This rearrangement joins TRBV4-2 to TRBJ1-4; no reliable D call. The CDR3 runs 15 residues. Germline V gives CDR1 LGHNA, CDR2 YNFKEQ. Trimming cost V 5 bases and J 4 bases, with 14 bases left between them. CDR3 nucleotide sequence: TGTGCCAGCAGCACCCAGTTCGCCGGTAATGAAAAACTGTTTTTT. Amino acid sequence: CASSTQFAGNEKLFF.

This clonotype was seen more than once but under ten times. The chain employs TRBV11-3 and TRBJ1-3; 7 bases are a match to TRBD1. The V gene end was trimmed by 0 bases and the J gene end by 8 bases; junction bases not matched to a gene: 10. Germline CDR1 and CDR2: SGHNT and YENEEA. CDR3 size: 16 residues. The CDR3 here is CASSLDLDTGDYTIYF. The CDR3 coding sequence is TGTGCCAGCAGCTTAGACCTCGACACAGGGGACTACACCATATATTTT.

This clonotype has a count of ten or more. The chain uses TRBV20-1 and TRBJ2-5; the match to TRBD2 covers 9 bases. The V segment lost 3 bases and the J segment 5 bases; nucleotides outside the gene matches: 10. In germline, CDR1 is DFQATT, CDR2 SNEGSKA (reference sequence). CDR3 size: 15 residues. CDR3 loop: CSARRLAGSWETQYF. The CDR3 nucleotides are TGCAGTGCTAGGAGGCTAGCGGGGTCATGGGAGACCCAGTACTTC.

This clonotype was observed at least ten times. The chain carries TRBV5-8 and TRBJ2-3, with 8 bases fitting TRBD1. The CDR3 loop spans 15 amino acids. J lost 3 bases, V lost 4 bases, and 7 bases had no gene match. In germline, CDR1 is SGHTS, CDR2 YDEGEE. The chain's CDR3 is CASSPGQGTTDTQYF. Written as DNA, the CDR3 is TGTGCCAGCAGCCCTGGACAGGGAACTACAGATACGCAGTATTTT.

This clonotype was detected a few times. The CDR3 sequence is CSARDFMASGSNTAYEQYF. In DNA, the CDR3 is TGCAGTGCTAGAGATTTTATGGCGAGCGGTTCAAATACAGCCTACGAGCAGTACTTC. The chain employs TRBV20-1 and TRBJ2-7; possibly TRBD2 for D (5 bases). The CDR3 has 19 amino acids. The germline V and J ends were trimmed by 0 bases and 2 bases, with 26 bases remaining between them. In germline, CDR1 is DFQATT, CDR2 SNEGSKA (reference sequence).

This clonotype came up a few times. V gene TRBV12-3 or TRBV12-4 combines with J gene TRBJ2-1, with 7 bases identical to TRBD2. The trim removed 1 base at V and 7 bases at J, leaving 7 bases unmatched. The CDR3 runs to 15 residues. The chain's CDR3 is CASSLEAGKSNEQFF. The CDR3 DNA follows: TGTGCCAGCAGTTTAGAAGCGGGGAAGAGTAATGAGCAGTTCTTC.

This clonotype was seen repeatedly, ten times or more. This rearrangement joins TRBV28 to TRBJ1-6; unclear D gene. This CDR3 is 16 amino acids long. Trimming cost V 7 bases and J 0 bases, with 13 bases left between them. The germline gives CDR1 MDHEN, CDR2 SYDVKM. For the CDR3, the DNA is TGTGCCAGCAAGGATGGTTCGAACTCCTATAATTCACCCCTCCACTTT. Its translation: CASKDGSNSYNSPLHF.

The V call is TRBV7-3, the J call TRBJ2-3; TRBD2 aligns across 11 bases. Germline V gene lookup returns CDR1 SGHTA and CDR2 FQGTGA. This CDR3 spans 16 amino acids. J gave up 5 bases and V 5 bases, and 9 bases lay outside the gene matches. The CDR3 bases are TGTGCCAGCAGCCCCATTAGCGGGAGGGGGTTAGATACGCAGTATTTT. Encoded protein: CASSPISGRGLDTQYF.

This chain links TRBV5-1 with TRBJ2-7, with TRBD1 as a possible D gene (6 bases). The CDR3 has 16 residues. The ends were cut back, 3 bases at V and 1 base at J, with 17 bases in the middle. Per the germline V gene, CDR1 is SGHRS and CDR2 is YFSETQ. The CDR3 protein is CASSYSQLQGSYEQYF. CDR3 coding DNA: TGCGCCAGCAGCTACTCCCAATTACAGGGATCCTACGAGCAGTACTTC.

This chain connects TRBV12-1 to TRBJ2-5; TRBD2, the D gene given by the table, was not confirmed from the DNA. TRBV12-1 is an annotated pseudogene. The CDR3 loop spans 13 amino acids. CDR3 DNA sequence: TGTGCCAGCAGGGAGGGCGGGGAAGAGACCCAGTACTTC. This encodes CASREGGEETQYF.

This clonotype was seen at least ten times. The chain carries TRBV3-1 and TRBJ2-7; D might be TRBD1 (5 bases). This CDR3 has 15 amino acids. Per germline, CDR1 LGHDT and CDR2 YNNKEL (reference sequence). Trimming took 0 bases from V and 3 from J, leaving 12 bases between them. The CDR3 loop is CASSQDRQPFYEQYF. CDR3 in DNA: TGTGCCAGCAGCCAAGATCGACAGCCTTTCTACGAGCAGTACTTC.